Here is one T cell receptor (beta chain) with its context. It lacks a known antigen. It has no much larger one-base neighbor in the sample; base qualities were not kept. Library method: RT-PCR. Sequencing relied on an Illumina HiSeq 2500. TCRdb's own reprocessing of the public reads used fastp at Q25 and MiXCR and kept productive beta chains. Each CDR3 protein gets just one entry, which takes the most common genes and DNA from the rows behind it. Across this sample there are approximately 530,000 distinct CDR3 sequences, with 10% to 15% seen only once. The top ten clonotypes cover less than 15% of the sample. This record comes from a study of response to subunit inactivated influenza vaccine (dated by TCRdb to 2016 to 2019). Context from the whole study: Deep quantitative T cell receptor repertoire profiling was used in the study to track responses to a trivalent subunit inactivated influenza vaccine. General conclusions and limits of the study: According to the authors, only a limited number of new T cells may be recruited by each seasonal influenza vaccination.

Reading the germline V gene (reference sequence) gives CDR1 SEHNR and CDR2 FQNEAQ. Trimming leaves V shorter by 5 bases and J shorter by 2 bases, with the junction holding 8 bases beyond the gene matches. The CDR3 goes from the cysteine to the phenylalanine over 15 residues. Just CDR3 DNA is preserved here, 45 bases in frame from base 1. Interpreted using the paper, the time point label stands for: approximately 47 days after influenza vaccine administration. The chain was built from TRBV7-9 and TRBJ2-7, and 8 junction bases match TRBD2. The TCR comes from a man aged 50 to 60 who received an inactivated influenza vaccine. Donor details come from another sample of the same person, matched by shared clones. The specimen comprised PBMCs from blood, sampled more than 35 days after vaccination. At the DNA level, the sequence is TGTGCCAGCAGCCCCTCGCGGGGGGCAACCTACGAGCAGTACTTC. This sequence encodes CASSPSRGATYEQYF.